This is a list of T cell receptor beta chains from one sample in a study of blood T cells in healthy people across ages. MiXCR was run by TCRdb on the 5' RACE reads, yielding one entry per CDR3 protein. The data show about 1.8 million distinct CDR3 sequences, around half seen once. Sequencing was performed on blood. The receptors stem from a woman aged 40 to 49 in good health. Each CDR3 is given with its conserved first and last residue. A D gene is named only where the DNA matches it firmly. The size entry is marked missing in some rows and otherwise reads once, few, many or a size class.

j_call,d_call,clone_size,v_call,cdr3_aa,cdr3_nt
TRBJ1-1,.,.,TRBV12-3/TRBV12-4,CASSLERGPVPEAFF,TGTGCCAGCAGCCTCGAACGGGGACCAGTTCCAGAAGCTTTCTTT
TRBJ2-5,.,.,TRBV5-1,CASSELKETQYF,TGCGCCAGCAGCGAATTAAAAGAGACCCAGTACTTC
TRBJ1-4,.,once,TRBV6-5,CASSYIEAEKLFF,TGTGCCAGCAGTTATATCGAGGCGGAAAAACTGTTTTTT
TRBJ2-7,TRBD1,.,TRBV5-5,CASSVWDRVTDEQYF,TGTGCCAGCAGCGTGTGGGACAGGGTCACGGATGAGCAGTACTTC
TRBJ2-5,.,.,TRBV20-1,CSAKGWGSGETQYF,TGCAGTGCTAAAGGGTGGGGTTCGGGGGAGACCCAGTACTTC
TRBJ1-6,TRBD1,.,TRBV10-3,CAISAGTGKGSPLHF,TGTGCCATCAGTGCAGGGACAGGGAAAGGATCACCCCTCCACTTT
TRBJ1-6,.,.,TRBV2,CASSEGRPGSGSPLHF,TGTGCCAGCAGTGAAGGGAGACCGGGATCGGGATCACCCCTCCACTTT
TRBJ2-7,.,.,TRBV20-1,CSALRGPEQYF,TGCAGTGCGTTACGGGGCCCTGAGCAGTACTTC
TRBJ1-2,.,.,TRBV11-2,CASSSEGYNYGYTF,TGTGCCAGCAGCTCCGAAGGATACAACTATGGCTACACCTTC
TRBJ2-3,.,.,TRBV29-1,CSVYGTPKDTQYF,TGCAGCGTTTATGGGACCCCCAAAGATACGCAGTATTTT
TRBJ2-7,TRBD1,.,TRBV7-2,CASSSDRGSTYEQYF,TGTGCCAGCAGTTCGGACAGGGGGTCTACCTACGAGCAGTACTTC
TRBJ2-1,.,.,TRBV24-1,CATSQGNEQFF,TGTGCCACCAGTCAGGGGAATGAGCAGTTCTTC
TRBJ2-5,TRBD1,.,TRBV24-1,CATSDPETGSETQYF,TGTGCCACCAGTGACCCAGAGACAGGGAGTGAGACCCAGTACTTC
TRBJ1-2,.,few,TRBV6-5,CASSYDGGHIYGYTF,TGTGCCAGCAGTTACGACGGGGGGCACATCTATGGCTACACCTTC
TRBJ1-4,.,.,TRBV2,CASTEGRGDEKLFF,TGTGCCAGCACCGAAGGCAGGGGTGATGAAAAACTGTTTTTT
TRBJ2-5,TRBD2,.,TRBV7-7,CASSLGGTSTETQYF,TGTGCTAGCAGCTTAGGAGGGACTAGCACGGAGACCCAGTACTTC
TRBJ2-1,TRBD2,.,TRBV7-2,CASMRRGGNEQFF,TGTGCCAGCATGAGGCGGGGGGGAAATGAGCAGTTCTTC
TRBJ2-1,.,.,TRBV6-5,CASSYSIDRYSLNAYNEQFF,TGTGCCAGCAGTTACTCGATCGATAGGTACTCTTTAAACGCCTACAATGAGCAGTTCTTC
TRBJ1-1,TRBD1,.,TRBV5-6,CASSLGQGIITNTEAFF,TGTGCCAGCAGCTTAGGACAGGGGATCATCACGAACACTGAAGCTTTCTTT
TRBJ2-4,.,few,TRBV9,CASSVGGNKNIQYF,TGTGCCAGCAGCGTAGGGGGAAACAAAAACATTCAGTACTTC
TRBJ1-2,.,.,TRBV5-5,CASSKGTYGYTF,TGTGCCAGCAGCAAAGGGACCTATGGCTACACCTTC
TRBJ2-1,.,.,TRBV2,CASSQQGTAGGSRQFF,TGTGCCAGCAGCCAACAGGGGACCGCCGGGGGGAGTCGGCAGTTCTTC
TRBJ2-1,TRBD2,.,TRBV7-6,CASSGGLAGEWHSYNEQFF,TGTGCCAGCTCGGGGGGACTAGCGGGAGAATGGCACTCCTACAATGAGCAGTTCTTC
TRBJ2-5,.,.,TRBV4-3,CASSQVRQTQETQYF,TGCGCCAGCAGCCAAGTCAGACAGACTCAAGAGACCCAGTACTTC
TRBJ2-1,.,.,TRBV2,CASSERGGARYNEQFF,TGTGCCAGCAGTGAAAGGGGGGGGGCCAGGTATAATGAGCAGTTCTTC
TRBJ1-2,TRBD1,few,TRBV20-1,CSASEDRENYGYTF,TGCAGTGCTAGCGAGGACAGGGAAAACTATGGCTACACCTTC
TRBJ2-7,TRBD1,few,TRBV18,CASGSDRAYEQYF,TGTGCCAGCGGGTCGGACAGGGCCTACGAGCAGTACTTC
TRBJ2-1,.,.,TRBV5-1,CASSLGGGGDNEQFF,TGCGCCAGCAGCTTGGGAGGCGGCGGAGACAATGAGCAGTTCTTC
TRBJ2-3,.,.,TRBV27,CASRPRRDTGTDTQYF,TGTGCCAGCAGACCACGAAGGGATACGGGCACAGATACGCAGTATTTT
TRBJ2-5,TRBD1,.,TRBV7-9,CASSLGTGGANEQYF,TGTGCCAGCAGCTTAGGGACAGGGGGCGCTAATGAGCAGTACTTC
TRBJ2-1,.,.,TRBV11-2,CASSLLGGFYNEQFF,TGTGCCAGCAGCTTATTGGGTGGATTCTACAATGAGCAGTTCTTC